Below, 11 T cell receptor beta chains from the same sample are listed, as sequenced in a study of shared clonotypes between healthy human individuals. Profiling relied on immunoSEQ multiplex PCR, and the TCRdb table lists in-frame clones only, not all of them. The table lists about 450,000 clones, less than 80% of them singletons. Material: PBMCs. The receptors here all came from a woman aged 40 to 50 in good health. Some clones in this sample may be carry-over from other donors' samples.

In this sample, this clone turned up once. The chain links TRBV5-1 to TRBJ1-1; D is perhaps TRBD1 (6 bases). Trimming took 1 base from V and 4 from J, leaving 11 bases between them. Germline V gene lookup returns CDR1 SGHRS and CDR2 YFSETQ. CDR3 length: 14 residues. The CDR3 here is CASSLTGFGTEAFF. DNA of the CDR3: TGCGCCAGCAGCTTGACAGGGTTCGGCACTGAAGCTTTCTTT.

The V call is TRBV7-8, the J call TRBJ1-3; perhaps TRBD1 as D (5 bases). Germline assignment: CDR1 SGHVS and CDR2 FQNEAQ. V was trimmed by 6 bases and J by 0 bases, leaving 15 bases between them. This CDR3 spans 16 amino acids. CDR3 DNA sequence: TGTGCCAGCAGTTCCGGGACTCCTCTCTCTGGAAACACCATATATTTT. Translating it yields CASSSGTPLSGNTIYF.

The CDR3 DNA reads as TGCGCCAGCAGCTTGGGGGCGACAGAAGTTGAAGCTTTCTTT. Its translation: CASSLGATEVEAFF. V gene TRBV5-1 combines with J gene TRBJ1-1; maybe TRBD1 (5 bases). The CDR3 runs 14 residues. CDR1 and CDR2 (germline): SGHRS, YFSETQ. The V end was cut by 0 bases, the J end by 7 bases, with 13 bases between.

CDR3 in amino acids: CASSLRPASREGYSNQPQHF. The CDR3 nucleotides are TGTGCCAGCAGTTTACGCCCGGCGAGCAGGGAGGGTTATAGCAATCAGCCCCAGCATTTT. This sequence joins TRBV28 and TRBJ1-5; perhaps TRBD1 as D (5 bases). Per the germline V gene, CDR1 is MDHEN and CDR2 is SYDVKM. The CDR3 runs to 20 residues. V was shortened by 2 bases and J by 0 bases, with 23 bases between the two germline ends.

CDR3 protein: CATSRNLNYGYTF. DNA for the CDR3: TGTGCCACCTCTCGAAACTTGAACTATGGCTACACCTTC. The J gene is TRBJ1-2, the V gene TRBV6-5; no definite D call. Between the trimmed V and J ends, which lost 10 bases and 2 bases, there was a span of 14 bases. Germline V gene data show CDR1 as MNHEY and CDR2 as SVGAGI. There are 13 residues in the CDR3.

The chain links TRBV27 to TRBJ2-1; TRBD1 matches at 7 bases. CDR1 MNHEY and CDR2 SMNVEV come from the germline V gene (reference sequence). The ends lost 2 bases at V and 9 bases at J; junction bases unmatched: 4. CDR3 size: 13 residues. The CDR3 sequence: CASSLRQGFEQFF. The DNA for the CDR3 is TGTGCCAGCAGTTTACGACAGGGTTTTGAGCAGTTCTTC.

The V call is TRBV27, the J call TRBJ1-1, with 7 bases fitting TRBD1. Germline CDR1 MNHEY, CDR2 SMNVEV (reference sequence). There are 17 residues in the CDR3. V shed 3 bases, J shed 1 base, and the junction held 11 bases outside the gene matches. CDR3 residues: CASSFWGDRVSNTEAFF. For the CDR3, the DNA is TGTGCCAGCAGTTTTTGGGGGGACAGAGTTTCGAACACTGAAGCTTTCTTT.

The V call is TRBV5-1, the J call TRBJ2-3; TRBD2 is a possible D gene (6 bases). The CDR3 is 15 amino acids. Germline CDR1 is SGHRS and CDR2 is YFSETQ. Trimming removed 1 base at V and 6 bases at J, with 15 bases between. The CDR3 region is CASSLSGTHRDTQYF. The CDR3 nucleotides are TGCGCCAGCAGCTTGTCGGGGACTCACCGCGATACGCAGTATTTT.

The V call is TRBV19, the J call TRBJ1-1; D is undetermined. In germline, CDR1 is LNHDA, CDR2 SQIVND (reference sequence). The CDR3 totals 11 residues. Trimming removed 7 bases from V and 6 bases from J, with 9 bases in between. The CDR3 reads CASIMGSEAFF. The CDR3 DNA sequence: TGTGCCAGTATCATGGGATCTGAAGCTTTCTTT.

This clone has only one observation. The chain combines TRBV7-9 with TRBJ1-1; TRBD1 might be the D (5 bases). This CDR3 has 13 amino acids. V was clipped by 10 bases and J by 3 bases, with 15 bases between them. The germline V gene has CDR1 SEHNR and CDR2 FQNEAQ (reference sequence). CDR3: CATTSGTYTEAFF. The CDR3 coding sequence is TGTGCCACCACGAGCGGGACCTACACTGAAGCTTTCTTT.

V is TRBV28 and J is TRBJ2-7, with 9 bases identical to TRBD1. Trimming at V came to 10 bases and at J to 6 bases, leaving 10 bases not matched to a gene. Per germline, CDR1 MDHEN and CDR2 SYDVKM. This CDR3 spans 13 amino acids. The CDR3 sequence is CATREWTGVEQYF. In DNA, the CDR3 is TGTGCCACCAGGGAGTGGACAGGGGTCGAGCAGTACTTC.